Below, 13 T cell receptor beta chains from the same sample are listed, as sequenced in a study of blood T cells in healthy people across ages (dated by TCRdb to 2014 to 2015). The library was built by means of 5' RACE. Sequencing used an Illumina HiSeq 2500. The second PCR ran for about 6 to 12 cycles and used a J-beta primer mix along with a sample-barcoded 5' primer. Using fastp at Q25 and MiXCR, TCRdb reprocessed the public reads and kept productive beta chains. Duplicate CDR3 protein sequences are folded into a single record with the most common DNA and genes. Across this sample there are 700,000 to 900,000 distinct CDR3 sequences, with less than 70% seen only once. The ten top clones hold around 40% of the sample. The sequenced sample consisted of blood. Receptor source: an elderly man in good health.

V and J are TRBV9 and TRBJ2-3, with 11 positions matching TRBD2. Germline assignment: CDR1 SGDLS and CDR2 YYNGEE. The length of the CDR3 is 17 residues. V was pared by 2 bases and J by 2 bases, with 7 bases of the junction left unmatched. The CDR3 DNA sequence: TGTGCCAGCAGCGTGGACGGGACTAGCGGAATCACAGATACGCAGTATTTT. Translation: CASSVDGTSGITDTQYF.

This clonotype showed up just a few times. The chain joins TRBV5-1 to TRBJ2-1, with D maybe TRBD2 (6 bases). Germline CDR1 SGHRS, CDR2 YFSETQ. Trimming took off 0 bases at V and 7 bases at J, with 17 bases between the two ends. The CDR3 spans 16 residues. The DNA of the CDR3 is TGCGCCAGCAGCTTGGACGGGACTCACCACCCGAATGAGCAGTTCTTC. Its translation is CASSLDGTHHPNEQFF.

This chain uses TRBV4-1 with TRBJ1-2; the match to TRBD1 covers 7 bases. The CDR3 runs 14 residues. The germline V gene has CDR1 MGHRA and CDR2 YSYEKL. Losses at the gene ends were 4 bases for V and 8 bases for J; bases not matched to a gene: 10. The CDR3 is CASSRDTGAEGYTF. The CDR3 nucleotides read TGCGCCAGCAGCCGAGACACAGGGGCGGAAGGCTACACCTTC.

This clonotype appeared a single time. This rearrangement joins TRBV9 to TRBJ2-5, with 10 bases fitting TRBD1. The CDR3 sequence is 16 residues long. The V segment lost 4 bases and the J segment 0 bases; nucleotides outside the gene matches: 6. CDR1 is SGDLS and CDR2 is YYNGEE in the germline V gene. CDR3 sequence (DNA): TGTGCCAGCAGCCTCGGACAGGGGGGGTACCAAGAGACCCAGTACTTC. This encodes CASSLGQGGYQETQYF. Drawing the rest from reference TRBV9 and TRBJ2-5, the complete variable domain is DSGVTQTPKHLITATGQRVTLRCSPRSGDLSVYWYQQSLDQGLQFLIQYYNGEERAKGNILERFSAQQFPDLHSELNLSSLELGDSALYFCASSLGQGGYQETQYFGPGTRLLVL.

The chain recombines TRBV20-1 with TRBJ2-7, with 13 bases identical to TRBD2. The CDR3 contains 14 residues. Germline V gives CDR1 DFQATT, CDR2 SNEGSKA (reference sequence). The V segment lost 6 bases and the J segment 7 bases; nucleotides outside the gene matches: 9. Here the CDR3 DNA reads TGCAGTGCGCCCCGGACTAGCGGGAGAGGGGAGCAGTACTTC. Protein sequence: CSAPRTSGRGEQYF.

The chain employs TRBV12-3 or TRBV12-4 and TRBJ2-3, with D hard to call. There are 11 residues in the CDR3. Trimming took off 8 bases at V and 6 bases at J, with 9 bases between the two ends. The CDR3 loop reads CASGLSDTQYF. The CDR3 nucleotides read TGTGCCAGCGGCTTATCCGATACGCAGTATTTT.

The chain is built from TRBV7-2 and TRBJ1-2, with 7 bases fitting TRBD1. Looked up from germline, CDR1 is SGHTA and CDR2 is FQGNSA. This CDR3 is built from 15 residues. The junction had 10 bases not matched to a gene; V was cut back by 5 bases and J by 4 bases. CDR3 bases: TGTGCCAGCAGCACCTACAGGGGCGGGAGCTATGGCTACACCTTC. It specifies CASSTYRGGSYGYTF.

The CDR3 DNA sequence: TGTGCCAGCATGAGCCACAATGAGCAGTTCTTC. The encoded protein is CASMSHNEQFF. The chain has TRBV27 and TRBJ2-1; no definite D call. The V gene's germline CDR1 is MNHEY and CDR2 SMNVEV (reference sequence). Trimming shortened V by 7 bases and J by 5 bases, and 6 bases separated the two germline ends. The CDR3 is made up of 11 amino acids.

The V gene is TRBV2, the J gene TRBJ2-5; no clear D gene. Germline lookup yields CDR1 SNHLY and CDR2 FYNNEI. The CDR3 runs to 11 residues. V shed 7 bases and J shed 0 bases, with 3 bases lying between them. This CDR3 is CASKDQETQYF. The CDR3 region has the DNA TGTGCCAGCAAGGACCAAGAGACCCAGTACTTC. The full variable domain, in which reference TRBV2 and TRBJ2-5 provide the parts outside the CDR3, is EPEVTQTPSHQVTQMGQEVILRCVPISNHLYFYWYRQILGQKVEFLVSFYNNEISEKSEIFDDQFSVERPDGSNFTLKIRSTKLEDSAMYFCASKDQETQYFGPGTRLLVL.

This clonotype was recorded a few times. This chain uses TRBV6-2 or TRBV6-3 with TRBJ2-7; possible D gene TRBD2, 5 bases. The CDR3 length is 14 residues. Trimming took 7 bases from V and 2 from J, leaving 15 bases between them. Germline loops: CDR1 MNHEY, CDR2 SVGEGT. The CDR3 nucleotides are TGTGCCAGCATACGTGCGGGTCCTACCTACGAGCAGTACTTC. This translates into CASIRAGPTYEQYF.

The chain recombines TRBV7-2 with TRBJ2-7; D may be TRBD1 (5 bases). The ends were cut back, 4 bases at V and 0 bases at J, with 13 bases in the middle. Per the germline V gene, CDR1 is SGHTA and CDR2 is FQGNSA. This CDR3 has 15 amino acids. The CDR3 bases are TGTGCCAGCAGCTCCCAATGGGGCGGCTCCTACGAGCAGTACTTC. Its translation: CASSSQWGGSYEQYF.

The CDR3 loop is CASSSTGQGNTEAFF. CDR3 nucleotides: TGCGCCAGCAGCTCAACGGGACAGGGGAACACTGAAGCTTTCTTT. The chain is built from TRBV5-1 and TRBJ1-1; 9 bases match TRBD1. V was clipped by 3 bases and J by 1 base; unmatched bases: 4. The CDR3 is 15 amino acids. Per germline, CDR1 SGHRS and CDR2 YFSETQ. Looking up the rest from reference TRBV5-1 and TRBJ1-1 gives the full variable domain: KAGVTQTPRYLIKTRGQQVTLSCSPISGHRSVSWYQQTPGQGLQFLFEYFSETQRNKGNFPGRFSGRQFSNSRSEMNVSTLELGDSALYLCASSSTGQGNTEAFFGQGTRLTVV.

This clonotype turned up a few times. The gene calls are TRBV5-5 and TRBJ1-1, with 10 bases aligning to TRBD1. Germline trimming cut 0 bases from V and 5 bases from J; bases unmatched to any gene: 4. CDR1 is SGHKS, CDR2 YYEKEE, per germline (reference sequence). There are 15 residues in the CDR3. CDR3 coding DNA: TGTGCCAGCAGCTTGGCGGGACAGGGGTGGACTGAAGCTTTCTTT. This codes for CASSLAGQGWTEAFF.